These 22 T cell receptor beta chains were all obtained from the same sample, sequenced in a study of T cells in Graves' hyperthyroidism and ophthalmopathy. TCR beta CDR3 region amplification was performed from RNA transcripts. Using the HTBI primer set, a first-round RT-PCR was run on the TCR CDR3. TCRdb recomputed calls from the multiplex PCR reads with MiXCR, one row per CDR3 protein. The sample includes approximately 720,000 distinct CDR3 sequences, around 19% seen only once; the top ten take around 17%. Sequenced sample: blood. The origin of the receptors is a woman aged 45-65 years with Graves' hyperthyroidism that later progressed to Graves' ophthalmopathy.

J is TRBJ2-2 and V is TRBV9; D remains unclear. The CDR3 extends over 15 amino acids. The ends were cut back, 0 bases at V and 2 bases at J, with 8 bases in the middle. CDR1 is SGDLS, CDR2 YYNGEE, per germline. CDR3 coding DNA: TGTGCCAGCAGCGTAGACAGATTAAACACCGGGGAGCTGTTTTTT. As protein: CASSVDRLNTGELFF.

Ten or more counts support this clonotype. This chain joins TRBV6-2 or TRBV6-3 and TRBJ2-7; perhaps TRBD1 as D (7 bases). This CDR3 is built from 14 residues. Trimming stripped 7 bases from V and 2 bases from J, with 15 bases between. Germline-derived CDR1 and CDR2 are MNHEY and SVGEGT. CDR3 loop: CASTGGPSAYEQYF. The CDR3 bases are TGTGCCAGCACAGGGGGGCCCTCGGCCTACGAGCAGTACTTC.

This clonotype appeared a single time. This chain uses TRBV9 with TRBJ2-5, with TRBD2 matching 14 bases. V shed 0 bases and J 2 bases; nucleotides not matched to a gene: 3. Germline values: CDR1 SGDLS, CDR2 YYNGEE. CDR3 length: 17 residues. CDR3 sequence: CASSVGLAGGRQETQYF. The CDR3 DNA is TGTGCCAGCAGCGTAGGACTAGCGGGGGGGCGGCAAGAGACCCAGTACTTC.

The chain combines TRBV6-1 with TRBJ2-1, with 8 bases fitting TRBD2. The CDR3 runs to 15 residues. Germline assignment: CDR1 MNHNS and CDR2 SASEGT. J lost 3 bases, V lost 6 bases, and 7 bases had no gene match. This CDR3 reads CASRSSGGRYNEQFF. CDR3 nucleotide sequence: TGTGCCAGCAGATCGAGCGGGGGACGCTACAATGAGCAGTTCTTC.

V is TRBV6-2 or TRBV6-3 and J is TRBJ1-2, with D tentatively TRBD1 (6 bases). Per the germline V gene, CDR1 is MNHEY and CDR2 is SVGEGT. This CDR3 has 17 amino acids. The V gene lost 7 bases and the J gene lost 1 base, with 22 bases spanning the gap. The CDR3 here is CASTRRVAGVDNYGYTF. Here the CDR3 DNA reads TGTGCCAGCACCAGAAGGGTCGCAGGGGTAGATAACTATGGCTACACCTTC.

This clonotype has a handful of counts. The gene calls are TRBV5-1 and TRBJ2-7, with 8 bases matching TRBD2. Germline CDR1 reads SGHRS; CDR2 reads YFSETQ. V lost 4 bases, J lost 6 bases, and 15 bases stayed unmatched. The CDR3 length is 16 residues. The CDR3 loop is CASSSVSAGGPVEQYF. The CDR3 DNA sequence: TGCGCCAGCAGCAGCGTTTCTGCGGGGGGCCCTGTCGAGCAGTACTTC.

The rearrangement uses TRBV12-3 or TRBV12-4 and TRBJ1-1; D is unresolved. Trimming cost V 7 bases and J 0 bases, with 12 bases left between them. There are 14 residues in the CDR3. CDR3 sequence: CASMRKPLNTEAFF. CDR3 DNA sequence: TGTGCCAGCATGCGAAAGCCCTTGAACACTGAAGCTTTCTTT.

This clonotype was seen repeatedly, ten times or more. This chain links TRBV30 with TRBJ1-2; possible D gene TRBD1, 5 bases. V was clipped by 4 bases and J by 6 bases, with 9 bases between them. Per the germline V gene, CDR1 is GTSNPN and CDR2 is SVGIG (reference sequence). CDR3 length: 11 residues. The CDR3 DNA reads TGTGCCTGGACGCAGGGAGATGGCTACACCTTC. Residues: CAWTQGDGYTF.

This clonotype came up many times. The chain uses TRBV6-1 and TRBJ1-2; D is unresolved. Per germline, CDR1 MNHNS and CDR2 SASEGT. This CDR3 has 16 amino acids. V was shortened by 3 bases and J by 0 bases, with 14 bases between the two germline ends. CDR3 bases: TGTGCCAGCAGTGACTCGCCGCAGAGAGCTAACTATGGCTACACCTTC. This translates into CASSDSPQRANYGYTF.

The chain couples TRBV27 to TRBJ2-3, with 7 bases fitting TRBD1. CDR3 length: 16 residues. Germline CDR1 is MNHEY and CDR2 is SMNVEV (reference sequence). V gave up 5 bases and J gave up 0 bases; unmatched junction bases: 8. CDR3 bases: TGTGCCAGCAGTGCCGCGACAGGGCTTAGCACAGATACGCAGTATTTT. Translated: CASSAATGLSTDTQYF.

The genes are TRBV25-1 and TRBJ1-2; D remains ambiguous. The CDR3 length is 14 residues. Germline lookup yields CDR1 MGHDK and CDR2 SYGVNS. Trimming removed 4 bases at V and 4 bases at J, with 13 bases between. This chain's CDR3 is CASSGGLFAYGYTF. CDR3 nucleotide sequence: TGTGCCAGCAGTGGCGGACTTTTCGCCTATGGCTACACCTTC.

In its sample, this clonotype was seen many times. The rearrangement uses TRBV7-9 and TRBJ1-1, with a possible D match to TRBD1 (6 bases). The V end lost 5 bases, the J end lost 7 bases, and 11 bases lay between the germline ends. Germline lookup yields CDR1 SEHNR and CDR2 FQNEAQ (reference sequence). CDR3 length: 12 residues. The CDR3 DNA sequence: TGTGCCAGCAGCCCGGGACACCATGAAGCTTTCTTT. Its protein product is CASSPGHHEAFF. The variable domain in full, completed from reference TRBV7-9 and TRBJ1-1, reads DTGVSQNPRHKITKRGQNVTFRCDPISEHNRLYWYRQTLGQGPEFLTYFQNEAQLEKSRLLSDRFSAERPKGSFSTLEIQRTEQGDSAMYLCASSPGHHEAFFGQGTRLTVV.

The V call is TRBV10-3, the J call TRBJ1-5; D not resolved. The V end lost 4 bases, the J end lost 0 bases, and 4 bases lay between the germline ends. Germline-derived CDR1 and CDR2 are ENHRY and SYGVKD. The CDR3 runs to 13 residues. CDR3 amino acids: CAISAGSNQPQHF. CDR3 DNA: TGTGCCATCAGTGCGGGTAGCAATCAGCCCCAGCATTTT.

The gene calls are TRBV27 and TRBJ2-3, with 10 bases identical to TRBD2. After removal of 5 bases from V and 11 bases from J, the junction contained 16 bases not matched to a gene. The germline V gene has CDR1 MNHEY and CDR2 SMNVEV (reference sequence). There are 16 residues in the CDR3. The CDR3 reads CASSVKSGGAFVLQYF. The DNA of the CDR3 is TGTGCCAGCAGTGTGAAGAGCGGGGGGGCATTTGTCTTGCAGTATTTT.

This clonotype was recorded a few times. J is TRBJ1-3 and V is TRBV3-1; the D is unclear. This CDR3 is built from 15 residues. Trimming stripped 4 bases from V and 0 bases from J, with 10 bases between. Germline V gene lookup returns CDR1 LGHDT and CDR2 YNNKEL (reference sequence). The DNA for the CDR3 is TGTGCCAGCAGCCGAGAAACGGGCTCTGGAAACACCATATATTTT. Translation: CASSRETGSGNTIYF.

As regards this clonotype: A clone one base away is much larger, so this may be a read error. Likely a read error: the CDR3 ends without its conserved phenylalanine or tryptophan. This sequence joins TRBV3-1 and TRBJ2-5; 9 bases are a match to TRBD2. After removal of 8 bases from V and 2 bases from J, the junction contained 6 bases not matched to a gene. This CDR3 is 14 amino acids long. Germline lookup yields CDR1 LGHDT and CDR2 YNNKEL (reference sequence). CDR3 loop: CASRAGGLQETQYL. In DNA, the CDR3 is TGTGCCAGCCGAGCGGGGGGCCTACAAGAGACCCAGTACCTC.

The chain carries TRBV6-1 and TRBJ1-2; D remains ambiguous. In germline, CDR1 is MNHNS, CDR2 SASEGT. Trimming took 1 base from V and 2 from J, leaving 8 bases between them. The CDR3 is 14 residues long. The chain's CDR3 is CASSEVRSNYGYTF. As DNA, the CDR3 is TGTGCCAGCAGTGAAGTCAGGTCCAACTATGGCTACACCTTC.

The rearrangement links TRBV10-3 to TRBJ1-6, with a possible D match to TRBD1 (5 bases). This CDR3 comprises 15 residues. V lost 8 bases, J lost 4 bases, and 15 bases lay in between. Per germline, CDR1 ENHRY and CDR2 SYGVKD. This CDR3 reads CAIGRDGDYNSPLHF. CDR3 DNA sequence: TGTGCCATCGGCCGGGACGGAGATTATAATTCACCCCTCCACTTT.

The genes are TRBV7-9 and TRBJ1-1; 9 bases map to TRBD1. The CDR3 is 18 amino acids. Unmatched junction bases numbered 15, after V lost 3 bases and J lost 4 bases. Germline values: CDR1 SEHNR, CDR2 FQNEAQ (reference sequence). The chain's CDR3 is CASSFRNRDRATSTEAFF. DNA of the CDR3: TGTGCCAGCAGCTTTCGTAATAGGGACAGGGCTACATCCACTGAAGCTTTCTTT.

This clonotype was recorded at least ten times. The V and J genes are TRBV2 and TRBJ1-2; 10 positions match TRBD1. Germline loops: CDR1 SNHLY, CDR2 FYNNEI. J lost 3 bases, V lost 3 bases, and 4 bases had no gene match. This CDR3 has 15 residues. This CDR3 reads CASSEGTGVYYGYTF. In DNA form, the CDR3 reads TGTGCCAGCAGTGAGGGGACAGGGGTATACTATGGCTACACCTTC.

V usage is TRBV5-1 and J usage is TRBJ1-2; D is unresolved. Germline CDR1 SGHRS, CDR2 YFSETQ. This CDR3 contains 13 residues. V was clipped by 4 bases and J by 4 bases, with 11 bases between them. CDR3 sequence: CASSRPETYGYTF. DNA of the CDR3: TGCGCCAGCAGCCGCCCCGAGACCTATGGCTACACCTTC. The entire variable domain, with the rest obtained from reference TRBV5-1 and TRBJ1-2, is as follows: KAGVTQTPRYLIKTRGQQVTLSCSPISGHRSVSWYQQTPGQGLQFLFEYFSETQRNKGNFPGRFSGRQFSNSRSEMNVSTLELGDSALYLCASSRPETYGYTFGSGTRLTVV.

This rearrangement joins TRBV12-3 or TRBV12-4 to TRBJ1-2; 7 bases align to TRBD1. The CDR3 has 14 residues. Trimming removed 6 bases from V and 3 bases from J; junction bases left unmatched: 7. CDR3: CASSLQGRYYGYTF. CDR3 nucleotides: TGTGCCAGCAGCTTACAGGGGAGGTACTATGGCTACACCTTC.